The present TCR beta chain was sequenced within a study of blood T cell repertoires in COVID-19. Study at large: PBMCs, B-cell-depleted T cells, or T cells were the source of the cDNA or gDNA that made up the material.

Per the germline V gene, CDR1 is SGHDT and CDR2 is YYEEEE. The CDR3 runs 15 residues. V dropped 2 bases and J dropped 5; count of bases not matched to a gene: 9. The method was immunoSEQ multiplex PCR; TCRdb's version includes in-frame clones alone and lacks a portion of them. Of approximately 150,000 clones listed, 84% are singletons. The sequence came from a man in his 60s with active or convalescent COVID-19. Material for sequencing was peripheral blood. The chain recombines TRBV5-6 with TRBJ2-7; 8 positions match TRBD2. The CDR3 protein is CASSLGGGLKNEQYF. The DNA for the CDR3 is TGTGCCAGCAGCTTAGGCGGGGGGCTAAAAAACGAGCAGTACTTC.